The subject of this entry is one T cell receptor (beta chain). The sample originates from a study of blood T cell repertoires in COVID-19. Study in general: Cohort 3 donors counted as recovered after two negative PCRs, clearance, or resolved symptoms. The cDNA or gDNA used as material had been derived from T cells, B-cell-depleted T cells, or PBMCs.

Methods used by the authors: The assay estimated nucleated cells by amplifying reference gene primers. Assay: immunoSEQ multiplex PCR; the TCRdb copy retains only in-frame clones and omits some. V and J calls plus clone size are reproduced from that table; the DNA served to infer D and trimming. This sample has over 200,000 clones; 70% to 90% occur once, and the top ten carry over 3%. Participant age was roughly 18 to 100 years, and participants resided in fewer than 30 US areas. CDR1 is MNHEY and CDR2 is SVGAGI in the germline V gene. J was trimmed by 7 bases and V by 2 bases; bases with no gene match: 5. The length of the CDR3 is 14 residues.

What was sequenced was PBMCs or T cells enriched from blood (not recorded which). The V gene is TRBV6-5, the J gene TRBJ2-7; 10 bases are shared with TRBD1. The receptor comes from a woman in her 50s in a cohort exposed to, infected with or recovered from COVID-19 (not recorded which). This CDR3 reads CASSYDRGQGEQYF. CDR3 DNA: TGTGCCAGCAGTTACGACAGGGGGCAGGGGGAGCAGTACTTC.